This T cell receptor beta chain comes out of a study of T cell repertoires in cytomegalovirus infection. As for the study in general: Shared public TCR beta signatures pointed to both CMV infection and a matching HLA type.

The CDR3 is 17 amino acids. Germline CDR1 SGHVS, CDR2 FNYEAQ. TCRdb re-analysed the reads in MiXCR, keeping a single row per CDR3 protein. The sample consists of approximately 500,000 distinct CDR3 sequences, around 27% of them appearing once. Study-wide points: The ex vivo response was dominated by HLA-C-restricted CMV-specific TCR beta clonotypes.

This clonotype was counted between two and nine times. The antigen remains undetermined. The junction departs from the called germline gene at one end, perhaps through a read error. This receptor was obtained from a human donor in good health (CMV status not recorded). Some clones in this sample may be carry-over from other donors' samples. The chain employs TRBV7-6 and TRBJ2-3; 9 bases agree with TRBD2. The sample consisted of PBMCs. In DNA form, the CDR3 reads TGTGCTAGCAGCTCCGAAGCGGGGACTAGCAATTTAGATACGCAGTATTTT. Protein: CASSSEAGTSNLDTQYF.